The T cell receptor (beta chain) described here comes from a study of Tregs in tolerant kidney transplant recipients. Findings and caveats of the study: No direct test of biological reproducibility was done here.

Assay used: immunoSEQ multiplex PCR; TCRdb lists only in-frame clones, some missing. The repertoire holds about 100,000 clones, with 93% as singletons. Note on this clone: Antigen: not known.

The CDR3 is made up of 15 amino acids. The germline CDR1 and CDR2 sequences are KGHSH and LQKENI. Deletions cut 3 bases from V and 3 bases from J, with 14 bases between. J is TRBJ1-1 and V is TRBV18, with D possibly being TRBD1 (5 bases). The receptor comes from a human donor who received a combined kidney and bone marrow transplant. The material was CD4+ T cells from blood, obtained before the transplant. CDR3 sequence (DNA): TGTGCCAGCTCACCTCCACCTCGGGGGGACACTGAAGCTTTCTTT. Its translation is CASSPPPRGDTEAFF.